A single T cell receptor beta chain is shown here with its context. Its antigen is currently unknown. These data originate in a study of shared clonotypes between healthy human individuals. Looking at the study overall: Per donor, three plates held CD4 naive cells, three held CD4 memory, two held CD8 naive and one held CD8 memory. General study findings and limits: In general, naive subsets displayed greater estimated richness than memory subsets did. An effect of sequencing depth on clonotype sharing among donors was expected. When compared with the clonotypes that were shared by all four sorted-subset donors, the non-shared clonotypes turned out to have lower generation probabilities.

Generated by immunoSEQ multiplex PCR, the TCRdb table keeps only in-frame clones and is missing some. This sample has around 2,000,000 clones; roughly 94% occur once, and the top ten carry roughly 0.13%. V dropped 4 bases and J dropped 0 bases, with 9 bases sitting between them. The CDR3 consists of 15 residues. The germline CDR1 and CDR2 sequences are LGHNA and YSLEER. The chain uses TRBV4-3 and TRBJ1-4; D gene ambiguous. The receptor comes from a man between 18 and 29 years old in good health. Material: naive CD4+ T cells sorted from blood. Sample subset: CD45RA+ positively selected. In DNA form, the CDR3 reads TGCGCCAGCAGCCGGGTCTCGGCAACTAATGAAAAACTGTTTTTT. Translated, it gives CASSRVSATNEKLFF.